The clone carrying this T cell receptor beta chain was detected once. Its specificity is not known. This sample was included in a study of shared clonotypes between healthy human individuals. The overall study: CD8 memory received one plate per donor, CD8 naive two, CD4 memory three and CD4 naive three.

V was cut by 0 bases and J by 3 bases, with 9 bases left in between. The CDR3 runs 15 residues. Germline V gene lookup returns CDR1 MGHRA and CDR2 YSYEKL. Study results and caveats: Large depth notwithstanding, sorted-subset sequencing proved incomplete by rarefaction.

Template for every sorted-subset replicate PCR totaled about 0.2 ug DNA, around 33,000 T cell genomes. Produced via immunoSEQ multiplex PCR; TCRdb's table is partial and in-frame only. This table holds roughly 2.2 million clones, approximately 93% found once. This chain connects TRBV4-1 to TRBJ2-1; no firm D call. Sequenced: naive CD4+ T cells from PBMCs. Subset noted: CD45RA+ positively selected. The sequence came from a man between 18 and 35 years old in good health. Some clones in this sample may be carry-over from other donors' samples. Written as DNA, the CDR3 is TGCGCCAGCAGCCAAGAACAACCTATCTACAATGAGCAGTTCTTC. Amino acids: CASSQEQPIYNEQFF.